This T cell receptor beta chain was recorded in a study of T cell changes during pregnancy in multiple sclerosis. Germline assignment: CDR1 SGHDT and CDR2 YYEEEE. Trimming cost V 9 bases and J 3 bases, with 15 bases left between them. This CDR3 region has 13 residues. This clone has ten or more counts. Clones were read by immunoSEQ multiplex PCR, and TCRdb kept only the in-frame ones, dropping some. The sample lists 83,000 or so clones; 94% were seen once. This clonotype originated in a female donor in good health, enrolled as a control in a pregnancy study. Here the sequenced sample was peripheral blood, taken after pregnancy. The rearrangement uses TRBV5-6 and TRBJ1-1; D possibly corresponds to TRBD1 (6 bases). The CDR3 reads CATQTGFYTEAFF. In DNA form, the CDR3 reads TGTGCCACCCAGACAGGTTTTTACACTGAAGCTTTCTTT. The full variable domain, with the rest looked up from reference TRBV5-6 and TRBJ1-1, is DAGVTQSPTHLIKTRGQQVTLRCSPKSGHDTVSWYQQALGQGPQFIFQYYEEEERQRGNFPDRFSGHQFPNYSSELNVNALLLGDSALYLCATQTGFYTEAFFGQGTRLTVV.